The 7 T cell receptor beta chains below come from one sample, sequenced in a study of OX40 agonist ivuxolimab in advanced cancers. The method was immunoSEQ multiplex PCR; TCRdb's version includes in-frame clones alone and lacks a portion of them. The sample consists of tens of thousands of clones, around four fifths of them appearing once. Here the sequenced sample was CD4+ or CD8+ T cells sorted from blood, taken in a trial of the OX40 agonist ivuxolimab. These receptors originate from an adult with an advanced solid tumor such as melanoma, head and neck, liver or kidney cancer.

The chain combines TRBV6-6 with TRBJ1-6; TRBD1 might be the D (5 bases). CDR3 length: 12 amino acids. CDR1 is MNHNY and CDR2 is SVGAGI in the germline V gene (reference sequence). With 4 bases removed from V and 8 bases from J, the gap between germline ends came to 6 bases. CDR3 in amino acids: CASSFRDSPLHF. The CDR3 nucleotides read TGTGCCAGCAGTTTCAGGGATTCACCCCTCCACTTT.

V is TRBV27 and J is TRBJ2-2; a possible D gene is TRBD1 (5 bases). Germline V CDR1 and CDR2: MNHEY, SMNVEV (reference sequence). The CDR3 contains 15 residues. Between the trimmed V and J ends, which lost 7 bases and 1 base, there was a span of 13 bases. DNA of the CDR3: TGTGCCAGCACTTCCCTCAGGGTGAACACCGGGGAGCTGTTTTTT. Encoded protein: CASTSLRVNTGELFF.

The chain joins TRBV5-1 to TRBJ1-1; weak D call: TRBD1 (5 bases). The germline CDR1 and CDR2 sequences are SGHRS and YFSETQ. V was shortened by 0 bases and J by 5 bases, with 17 bases between the two germline ends. The CDR3 is 16 residues long. CDR3: CASSLEAGMRSTEAFF. The DNA of the CDR3 is TGCGCCAGCAGCTTGGAGGCAGGGATGAGGTCGACTGAAGCTTTCTTT.

V is TRBV7-2 and J is TRBJ2-1, with 8 bases aligning to TRBD2. Germline values: CDR1 SGHTA, CDR2 FQGNSA. The CDR3 sequence is 15 residues long. J was trimmed by 2 bases and V by 1 base; bases with no gene match: 1. Here the CDR3 reads CASSLGGGPYNEQFF. CDR3 DNA sequence: TGTGCCAGCAGCTTAGGCGGGGGGCCCTACAATGAGCAGTTCTTC. Using reference TRBV7-2 and TRBJ2-1 for the parts outside the CDR3, the full variable domain is GAGVSQSPSNKVTEKGKDVELRCDPISGHTALYWYRQSLGQGLEFLIYFQGNSAPDKSGLPSDRFSAERTGGSVSTLTIQRTQQEDSAVYLCASSLGGGPYNEQFFGPGTRLTVL.

The rearrangement uses TRBV2 and TRBJ1-3; D is uncertain. CDR3 length: 14 residues. The V and J ends lost 6 bases and 0 bases respectively, with 9 bases between them. Germline V gives CDR1 SNHLY, CDR2 FYNNEI. The CDR3 here is CASRGVDSGNTIYF. The CDR3 DNA is TGTGCCAGCAGGGGCGTCGACTCTGGAAACACCATATATTTT.

This sequence joins TRBV28 and TRBJ1-1; possibly TRBD1 for D (6 bases). Germline loops: CDR1 MDHEN, CDR2 SYDVKM. The CDR3 is 16 residues long. Trimming removed 6 bases from V and 3 bases from J, with 20 bases in between. Written as DNA, the CDR3 is TGTGCCAGCAGCACTCTGGGCTTAAAGGGGGACACTGAAGCTTTCTTT. As protein: CASSTLGLKGDTEAFF. The full variable domain, with the rest looked up from reference TRBV28 and TRBJ1-1, is DVKVTQSSRYLVKRTGEKVFLECVQDMDHENMFWYRQDPGLGLRLIYFSYDVKMKEKGDIPEGYSVSREKKERFSLILESASTNQTSMYLCASSTLGLKGDTEAFFGQGTRLTVV.

This clone has just one count. The chain links TRBV6-1 to TRBJ2-5; no clear D. This CDR3 comprises 15 residues. Germline lookup yields CDR1 MNHNS and CDR2 SASEGT. The V gene lost 4 bases and the J gene lost 4 bases, with 16 bases spanning the gap. For the CDR3, the DNA is TGTGCCAGCAGTGGGAACGGGCGAAACGGAGAGACCCAGTACTTC. It encodes CASSGNGRNGETQYF.